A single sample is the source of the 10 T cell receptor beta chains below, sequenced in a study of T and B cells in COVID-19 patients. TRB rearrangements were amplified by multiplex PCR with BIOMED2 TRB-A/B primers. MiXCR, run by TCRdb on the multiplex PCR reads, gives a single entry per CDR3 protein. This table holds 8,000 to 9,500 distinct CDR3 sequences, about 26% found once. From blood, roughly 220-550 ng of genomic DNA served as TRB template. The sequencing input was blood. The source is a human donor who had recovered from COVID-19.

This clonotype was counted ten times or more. CDR3 residues: CASSKTPGAASSYEQYF. CDR3 coding DNA: TGTGCCAGCAGTAAAACCCCTGGGGCCGCCAGCTCCTACGAGCAGTACTTC. V usage is TRBV6-5 and J usage is TRBJ2-7; possibly TRBD1 for D (5 bases). Germline V gives CDR1 MNHEY, CDR2 SVGAGI. The CDR3 has 17 amino acids. Between the trimmed V and J ends, which lost 5 bases and 0 bases, there was a span of 20 bases.

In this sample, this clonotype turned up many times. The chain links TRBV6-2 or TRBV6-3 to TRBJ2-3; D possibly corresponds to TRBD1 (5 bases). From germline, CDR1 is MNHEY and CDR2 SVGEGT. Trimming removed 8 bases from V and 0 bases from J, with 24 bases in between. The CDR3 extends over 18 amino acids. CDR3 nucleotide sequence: TGTGCCAGCCGGCCCCGACCAGCTACAGGTTATAGCACAGATACGCAGTATTTT. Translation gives CASRPRPATGYSTDTQYF.

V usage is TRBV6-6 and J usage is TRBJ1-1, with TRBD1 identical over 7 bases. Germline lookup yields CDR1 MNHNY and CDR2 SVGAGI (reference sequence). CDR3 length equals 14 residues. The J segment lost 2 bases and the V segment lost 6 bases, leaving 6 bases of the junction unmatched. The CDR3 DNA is TGTGCCAGCAGCCGGGGACAGAAAAACACTGAAGCTTTCTTT. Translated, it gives CASSRGQKNTEAFF.

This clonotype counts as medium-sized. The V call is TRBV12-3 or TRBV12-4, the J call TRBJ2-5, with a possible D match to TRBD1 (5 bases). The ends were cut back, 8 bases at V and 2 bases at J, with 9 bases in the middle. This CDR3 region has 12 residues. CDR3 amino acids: CASRTRQETQYF. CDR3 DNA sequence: TGTGCCAGCCGGACACGACAAGAGACCCAGTACTTC.

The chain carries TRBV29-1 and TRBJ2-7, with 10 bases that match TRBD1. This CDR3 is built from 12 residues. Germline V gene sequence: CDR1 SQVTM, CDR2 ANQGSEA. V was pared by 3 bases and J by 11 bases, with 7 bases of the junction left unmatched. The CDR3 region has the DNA TGCAGCGTTGAGGGACAGGGGAGGGTGGAGTACTTC. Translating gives CSVEGQGRVEYF.

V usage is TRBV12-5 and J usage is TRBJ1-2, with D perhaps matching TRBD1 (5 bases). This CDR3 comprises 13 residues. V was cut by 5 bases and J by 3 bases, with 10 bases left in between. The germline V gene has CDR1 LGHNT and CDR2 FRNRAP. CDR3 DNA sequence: TGTGCTAGTGGTGGGACCGGCTACTATGGCTACACCTTC. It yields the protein CASGGTGYYGYTF.

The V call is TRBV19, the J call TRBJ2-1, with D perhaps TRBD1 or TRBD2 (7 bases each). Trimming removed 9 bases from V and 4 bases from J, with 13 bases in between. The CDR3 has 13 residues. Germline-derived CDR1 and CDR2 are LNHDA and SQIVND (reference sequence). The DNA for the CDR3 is TGTGCCAGCGGGCAGGGGGGGTACAATGAGCAGTTCTTC. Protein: CASGQGGYNEQFF.

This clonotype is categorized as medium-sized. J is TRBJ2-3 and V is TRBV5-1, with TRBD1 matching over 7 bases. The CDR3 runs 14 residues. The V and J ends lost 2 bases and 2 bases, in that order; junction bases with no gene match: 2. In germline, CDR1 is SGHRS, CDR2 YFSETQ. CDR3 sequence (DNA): TGCGCCAGCAGCTTCGGACAGGTCACAGATACGCAGTATTTT. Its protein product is CASSFGQVTDTQYF.

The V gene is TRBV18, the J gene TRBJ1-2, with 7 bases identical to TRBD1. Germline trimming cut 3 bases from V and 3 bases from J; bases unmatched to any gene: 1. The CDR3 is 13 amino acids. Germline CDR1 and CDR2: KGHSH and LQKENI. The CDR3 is CASSPGTDYGYTF. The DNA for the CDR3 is TGTGCCAGCTCACCGGGGACAGACTATGGCTACACCTTC.

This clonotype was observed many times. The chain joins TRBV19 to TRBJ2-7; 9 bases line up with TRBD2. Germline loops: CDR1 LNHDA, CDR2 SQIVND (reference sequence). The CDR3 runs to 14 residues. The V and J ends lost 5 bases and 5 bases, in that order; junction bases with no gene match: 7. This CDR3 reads CASSLTSGIHEQYF. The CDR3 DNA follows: TGTGCCAGTAGTTTGACTAGCGGTATCCACGAGCAGTACTTC.